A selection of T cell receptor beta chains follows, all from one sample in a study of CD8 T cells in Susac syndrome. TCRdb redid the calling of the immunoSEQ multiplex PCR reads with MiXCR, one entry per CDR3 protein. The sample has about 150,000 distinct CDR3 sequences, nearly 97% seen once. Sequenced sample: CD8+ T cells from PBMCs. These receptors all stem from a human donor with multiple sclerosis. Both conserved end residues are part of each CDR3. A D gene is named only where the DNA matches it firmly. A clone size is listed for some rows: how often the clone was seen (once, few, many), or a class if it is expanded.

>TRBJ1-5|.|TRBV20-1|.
TGCAGTGCTACCGACAAACCCGGTTATCAGCCCCAGCATTTT
CSATDKPGYQPQHF
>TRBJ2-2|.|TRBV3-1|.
TGTGCCAGCAGCCAAATAACGTCCACCGGGGAGCTGTTTTTT
CASSQITSTGELFF
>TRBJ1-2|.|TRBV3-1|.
TGTGCCAGCAGAGACCGAAACTATGGCTACACCTTC
CASRDRNYGYTF
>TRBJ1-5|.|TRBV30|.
TGTGCCTGGAGTAACAACGGGTTAGGCAATCAGCCCCAGCATTTT
CAWSNNGLGNQPQHF
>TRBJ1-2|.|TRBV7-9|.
TGTGCCAGCAAGACCGTGGGGGATGGCTACACCTTC
CASKTVGDGYTF
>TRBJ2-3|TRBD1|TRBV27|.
TGTGCCAGCAGTGTCGAAGGGGGCGAAACAGATACGCAGTATTTT
CASSVEGGETDTQYF
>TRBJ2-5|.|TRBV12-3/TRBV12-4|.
TGTGCCAGCAGTCCTCCGGGGCTAGGAGAGACCCAGTACTTC
CASSPPGLGETQYF
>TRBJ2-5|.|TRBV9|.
TGTGCCAGCAAGGGAGATGAAGAGACCCAGTACTTC
CASKGDEETQYF
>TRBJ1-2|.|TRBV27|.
TGTGCCAGCGGGAGACGGGGCGGTTATGGCTACACCTTC
CASGRRGGYGYTF
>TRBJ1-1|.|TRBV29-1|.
TGCAGCGTTGTCATCGGCTTTCCTGAAGCTTTCTTT
CSVVIGFPEAFF
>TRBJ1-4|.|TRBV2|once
TGTGCCAGCAGTGAAGCGTACGCGACAGGCCTGGGAATGGGTAAACTGTTTTTT
CASSEAYATGLGMGKLFF
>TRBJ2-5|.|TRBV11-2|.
TGTGCCAGCAGCTTAGGGTCTCGGAGCCTCCAAGAGACCCAGTACTTC
CASSLGSRSLQETQYF
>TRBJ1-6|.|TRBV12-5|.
TGTGCTAGTGACGATAGCTCCTATAATTCACCCCTCCACTTT
CASDDSSYNSPLHF
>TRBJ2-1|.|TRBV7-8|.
TGTGCCAGCAGCACACAAAATGAGCAGTTCTTC
CASSTQNEQFF
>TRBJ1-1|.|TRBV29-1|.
TGCAGCGGCCTGGGGGCAGAGACTGAAGCTTTCTTT
CSGLGAETEAFF
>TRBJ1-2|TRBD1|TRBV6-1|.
TGTGCCAGCAGTACGGGACAGGGGGATGGCTACACCTTC
CASSTGQGDGYTF
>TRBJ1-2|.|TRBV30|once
TGTGCCTGGAGTGTTTACGCTAACTATGGCTACACCTTC
CAWSVYANYGYTF
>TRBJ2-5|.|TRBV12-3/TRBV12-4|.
TGTGCCAGCAGTTTAGCGGGTACCCAGTACTTC
CASSLAGTQYF
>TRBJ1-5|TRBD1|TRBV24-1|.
TGTGCCACCAGTGATGGGACAGCGCATCAGCCCCAGCATTTT
CATSDGTAHQPQHF